Listed below are T cell receptor beta chains from one sample, sequenced in a study of shared clonotypes between healthy human individuals. The table came from immunoSEQ multiplex PCR; TCRdb's copy has only in-frame clones and leaves some out. Seen here are more than 2 million clones, approximately 96% observed once, and the top ten hold over 0.1%. Material for sequencing was naive CD4+ T cells sorted from blood. The origin of the receptors is a man between 18 and 29 years old in good health. Each CDR3 is given with its conserved first and last residue. A row's size may be missing; if present it is once, few, many or a size class.

clone size | J gene | CDR3 length | V gene | CDR3 protein
. | TRBJ2-6 | 17 | TRBV5-6 | CASTYTGGAAGANVLTF
. | TRBJ1-5 | 17 | TRBV28 | CASSFGSGQGARQPQHF
. | TRBJ2-1 | 15 | TRBV6-6 | CASRRRGAIYNEQFF
. | TRBJ1-1 | 15 | TRBV10-3 | CAIRRHGQGATEAFF
. | TRBJ2-1 | 16 | TRBV5-6 | CASSLVGANSYNEQFF
. | TRBJ1-1 | 15 | TRBV30 | CAWSSGGGRNTEAFF
. | TRBJ1-1 | 13 | TRBV18 | CASSPEVLPEAFF
. | TRBJ2-3 | 16 | TRBV4-3 | CASSQVAVGYTDTQYF
. | TRBJ1-1 | 15 | TRBV6-5 | CASRPTSPMNTEAFF
. | TRBJ2-7 | 15 | TRBV11-2 | CASSSDPGISYEQYF
. | TRBJ1-5 | 13 | TRBV29-1 | CSVGTDSIQPQHF
. | TRBJ1-1 | 12 | TRBV18 | CASSQTGTEAFF
. | TRBJ2-7 | 15 | TRBV5-1 | CASSLISGVSYEQYF
. | TRBJ2-3 | 14 | TRBV25-1 | CASSEFGGTDTQYF
. | TRBJ2-7 | 12 | TRBV29-1 | CSVEKGSYEQYF
. | TRBJ2-4 | 15 | TRBV15 | CATSRPDRAKNIQYF
once | TRBJ2-7 | 13 | TRBV11-2 | CASNRGRIYEQYF
. | TRBJ2-2 | 14 | TRBV6-1 | CASSRTGNTGELFF
. | TRBJ1-2 | 16 | TRBV5-1 | CASSRDTGQGAAGYTF
once | TRBJ2-7 | 14 | TRBV7-9 | CASSLMESSYEQYF
. | TRBJ2-3 | 18 | TRBV7-9 | CASSLAAGQGIGTDTQYF
. | TRBJ2-7 | 15 | TRBV10-2 | CASSQTSGTPYEQYF
. | TRBJ2-3 | 16 | TRBV18 | CASSPPVSQGTDTQYF
. | TRBJ1-1 | 13 | TRBV11-3 | CASGAEGNTEAFF
. | TRBJ1-6 | 14 | TRBV11-2 | CASSPRQGRSPLHF
. | TRBJ2-3 | 16 | TRBV7-9 | CASSLFESSGEDTQYF
. | TRBJ2-3 | 17 | TRBV5-1 | CASSFFTSGASTDTQYF
. | TRBJ2-7 | 13 | TRBV5-1 | CASSFPGSHEQYF
. | TRBJ2-7 | 15 | TRBV6-5 | CASSYSRVPHYEQYF
. | TRBJ2-3 | 14 | TRBV27 | CASSLAGQGDTQYF
. | TRBJ1-6 | 14 | TRBV6-1 | CASSDRRPNSPLHF
. | TRBJ1-1 | 13 | TRBV27 | CASRAPRNTEAFF
. | TRBJ1-6 | 14 | TRBV18 | CASSSSRQESPLHF
. | TRBJ2-7 | 15 | TRBV4-1 | CASSQDRGESYEQYF
. | TRBJ1-6 | 13 | TRBV2 | CASSFTDNSPLHF
. | TRBJ2-6 | 17 | TRBV29-1 | CSVVAAGPNSGANVLTF
. | TRBJ2-1 | 14 | TRBV6-5 | CATQERSSYNEQFF
. | TRBJ2-3 | 11 | TRBV2 | CASSGDRRQYF
. | TRBJ2-5 | 12 | TRBV10-3 | CAIRQSQETQYF
. | TRBJ1-4 | 17 | TRBV7-3 | CASSYHQGAATNEKLFF
. | TRBJ2-3 | 19 | TRBV9 | CASSVVGFEGGTRADTQYF